The 8 T cell receptor beta chains presented below share a single source sample, sequenced in a study of OX40 agonist ivuxolimab in advanced cancers. Assay: immunoSEQ multiplex PCR; the TCRdb copy retains only in-frame clones and omits some. The table records 20,000 to 25,000 clones, roughly 66% of them present only once. This material consisted of CD4+ or CD8+ T cells sorted from blood, taken in a trial of the OX40 agonist ivuxolimab. The receptor source for this set is an adult with an advanced solid tumor such as melanoma, head and neck, liver or kidney cancer.

V and J are TRBV7-9 and TRBJ2-5, with 10 nucleotides matching TRBD1. The CDR3 extends over 16 amino acids. Germline CDR1 and CDR2: SEHNR and FQNEAQ (reference sequence). The V and J ends lost 5 bases and 4 bases, in that order; junction bases with no gene match: 10. The CDR3 spells CASSRYDRGRGETQYF. For the CDR3, the DNA is TGTGCCAGCAGCCGATATGACAGGGGGCGAGGAGAGACCCAGTACTTC.

This clone was counted a few times. The rearrangement uses TRBV4-3 and TRBJ2-7; no reliable D call. The CDR3 extends over 14 amino acids. The V end lost 1 base, the J end lost 1 base, and 8 bases lay between the germline ends. Germline CDR1 and CDR2: LGHNA and YSLEER. The CDR3 region is CASSQGAASYEQYF. The CDR3 DNA follows: TGCGCCAGCAGCCAAGGGGCGGCATCCTACGAGCAGTACTTC.

This clone was seen only a few times. The J gene is TRBJ1-5, the V gene TRBV28; D call uncertain. V lost 7 bases, J lost 4 bases, and 8 bases lay in between. Germline CDR1 is MDHEN and CDR2 is SYDVKM. The CDR3 has 12 residues. The CDR3: CASTRRNQPQHF. CDR3 DNA: TGTGCCAGCACAAGGAGGAATCAGCCCCAGCATTTT.

This sequence joins TRBV6-5 and TRBJ2-2; either TRBD1 or TRBD2 may supply D (6 bases each). CDR1 MNHEY and CDR2 SVGAGI come from the germline V gene. This CDR3 is built from 15 residues. V was clipped by 4 bases and J by 4 bases, with 13 bases between them. This chain's CDR3 is CASSFGGTTTGELFF. In DNA, the CDR3 is TGTGCCAGCAGTTTTGGAGGGACAACCACCGGGGAGCTGTTTTTT.

V gene TRBV21-1 combines with J gene TRBJ1-1. TRBV21-1 is marked as a pseudogene. The CDR3 length is 13 residues. The CDR3 region has the DNA TGTGCCAGCAGGGGCCCGGGGTGCACTGAAGCTTTCTTT. Translation: CASRGPGCTEAFF.

The rearrangement joins TRBV9 to TRBJ2-1, with D perhaps TRBD2 (7 bases). This CDR3 has 15 residues. Germline V gene lookup returns CDR1 SGDLS and CDR2 YYNGEE. V dropped 1 base and J dropped 0 bases, with 8 bases sitting between them. The CDR3 here is CASSVRGGSYNEQFF. CDR3 bases: TGTGCCAGCAGCGTAAGGGGGGGCTCCTACAATGAGCAGTTCTTC.

The genes are TRBV7-6 and TRBJ2-5; 10 nucleotides agree with TRBD2. This CDR3 region has 16 residues. Germline V gives CDR1 SGHVS, CDR2 FNYEAQ. The V gene end was trimmed by 1 base and the J gene end by 4 bases; junction bases not matched to a gene: 6. Here the CDR3 DNA reads TGTGCCAGCAGCTTAGGGGGTAGCGGGGGGAGAGAGACCCAGTACTTC. As protein: CASSLGGSGGRETQYF.

This rearrangement joins TRBV27 to TRBJ1-1; 9 positions agree with TRBD1. V trimming: 4 bases; J trimming: 3 bases; junction bases outside the gene matches: 15. Germline CDR1 MNHEY, CDR2 SMNVEV (reference sequence). This CDR3 contains 18 residues. The CDR3 region has the DNA TGTGCCAGCAGTTCTTTAGGACAGGGGAAGATTGGGGACACTGAAGCTTTCTTT. As protein: CASSSLGQGKIGDTEAFF.